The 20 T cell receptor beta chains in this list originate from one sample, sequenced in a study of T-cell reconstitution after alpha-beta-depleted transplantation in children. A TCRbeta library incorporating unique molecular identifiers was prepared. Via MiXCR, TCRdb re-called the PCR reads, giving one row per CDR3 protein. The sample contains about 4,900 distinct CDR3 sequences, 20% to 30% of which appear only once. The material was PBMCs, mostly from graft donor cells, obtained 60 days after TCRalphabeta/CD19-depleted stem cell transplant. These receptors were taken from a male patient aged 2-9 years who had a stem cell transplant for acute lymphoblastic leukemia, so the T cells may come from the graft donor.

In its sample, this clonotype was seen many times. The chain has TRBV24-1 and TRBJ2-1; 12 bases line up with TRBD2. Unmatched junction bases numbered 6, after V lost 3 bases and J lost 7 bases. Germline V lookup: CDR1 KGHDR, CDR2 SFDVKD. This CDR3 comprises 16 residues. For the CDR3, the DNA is TGTGCCACCAGTGATCCTAGCGGGAGGGCCAGAAATGAGCAGTTCTTC. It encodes CATSDPSGRARNEQFF.

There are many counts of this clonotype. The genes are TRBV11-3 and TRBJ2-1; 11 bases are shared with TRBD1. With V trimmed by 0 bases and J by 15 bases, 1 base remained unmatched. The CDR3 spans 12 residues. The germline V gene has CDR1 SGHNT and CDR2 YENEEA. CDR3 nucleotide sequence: TGTGCCAGCAGCTTAGAGGACAGGGGGCCGTTCTTC. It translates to CASSLEDRGPFF.

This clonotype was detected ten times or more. Here the CDR3 reads CASSIGQYEQYF. The CDR3 region has the DNA TGTGCCAGCAGCATCGGACAATACGAGCAGTACTTC. The rearrangement links TRBV7-9 to TRBJ2-7, with D maybe TRBD1 (5 bases). The germline V gene has CDR1 SEHNR and CDR2 FQNEAQ (reference sequence). The ends were cut back, 5 bases at V and 4 bases at J, with 9 bases in the middle. There are 12 residues in the CDR3.

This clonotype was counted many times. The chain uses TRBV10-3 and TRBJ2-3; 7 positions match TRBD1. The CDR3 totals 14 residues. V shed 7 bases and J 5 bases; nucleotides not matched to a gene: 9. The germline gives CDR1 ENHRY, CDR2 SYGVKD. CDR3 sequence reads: CAITSRGRQDTQYF. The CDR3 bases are TGTGCCATCACCAGTAGGGGGCGCCAAGATACGCAGTATTTT.

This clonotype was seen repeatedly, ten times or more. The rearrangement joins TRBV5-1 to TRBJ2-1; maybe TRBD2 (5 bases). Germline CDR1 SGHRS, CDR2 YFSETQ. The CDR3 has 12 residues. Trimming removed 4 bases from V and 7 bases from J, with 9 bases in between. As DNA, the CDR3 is TGCGCCAGCAGCCGAGGGCTGAATGAGCAGTTCTTC. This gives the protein CASSRGLNEQFF.

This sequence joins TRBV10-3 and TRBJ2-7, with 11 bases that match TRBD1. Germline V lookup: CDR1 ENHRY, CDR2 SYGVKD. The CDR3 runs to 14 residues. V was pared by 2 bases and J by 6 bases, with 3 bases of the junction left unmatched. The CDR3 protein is CAISEAGTGGEQYF. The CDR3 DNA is TGTGCCATCAGTGAGGCCGGGACAGGGGGCGAGCAGTACTTC.

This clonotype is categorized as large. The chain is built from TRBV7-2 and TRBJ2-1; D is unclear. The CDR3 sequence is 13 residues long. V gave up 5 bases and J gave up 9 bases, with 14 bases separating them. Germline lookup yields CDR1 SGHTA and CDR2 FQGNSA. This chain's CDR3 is CASSTDGAGEQFF. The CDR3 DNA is TGTGCCAGCAGCACGGACGGTGCCGGTGAGCAGTTCTTC.

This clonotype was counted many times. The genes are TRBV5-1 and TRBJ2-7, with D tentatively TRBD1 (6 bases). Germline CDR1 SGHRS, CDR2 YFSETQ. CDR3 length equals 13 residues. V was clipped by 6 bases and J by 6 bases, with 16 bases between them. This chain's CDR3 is CASTMGAEGEQYF. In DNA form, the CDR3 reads TGCGCCAGCACCATGGGGGCTGAGGGCGAGCAGTACTTC. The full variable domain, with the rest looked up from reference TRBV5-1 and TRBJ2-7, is KAGVTQTPRYLIKTRGQQVTLSCSPISGHRSVSWYQQTPGQGLQFLFEYFSETQRNKGNFPGRFSGRQFSNSRSEMNVSTLELGDSALYLCASTMGAEGEQYFGPGTRLTVT.

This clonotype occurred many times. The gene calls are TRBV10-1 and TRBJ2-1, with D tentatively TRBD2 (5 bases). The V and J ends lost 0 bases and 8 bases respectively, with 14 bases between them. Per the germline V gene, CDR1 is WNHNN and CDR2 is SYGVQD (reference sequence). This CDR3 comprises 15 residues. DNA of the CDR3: TGCGCCAGCAGTGAGTCGTGGGAGATGGGAGATGAGCAGTTCTTC. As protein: CASSESWEMGDEQFF.

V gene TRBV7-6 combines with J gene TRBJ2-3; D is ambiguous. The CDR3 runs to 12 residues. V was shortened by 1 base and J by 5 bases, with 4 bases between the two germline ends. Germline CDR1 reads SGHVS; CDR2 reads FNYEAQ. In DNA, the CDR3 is TGTGCCAGCAGCTTAGGCGTAGATACGCAGTATTTT. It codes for CASSLGVDTQYF.

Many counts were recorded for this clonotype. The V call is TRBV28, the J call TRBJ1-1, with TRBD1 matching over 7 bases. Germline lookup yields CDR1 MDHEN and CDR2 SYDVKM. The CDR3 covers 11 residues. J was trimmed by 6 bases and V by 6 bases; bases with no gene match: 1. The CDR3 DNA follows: TGTGCCAGCAGAGGGGGCTCTGAAGCTTTCTTT. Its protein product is CASRGGSEAFF.

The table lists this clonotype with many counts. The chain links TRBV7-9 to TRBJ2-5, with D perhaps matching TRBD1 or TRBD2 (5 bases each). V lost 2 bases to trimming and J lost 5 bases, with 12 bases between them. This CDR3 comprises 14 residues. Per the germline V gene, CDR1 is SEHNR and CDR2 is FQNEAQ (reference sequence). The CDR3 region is CASSLLQGPETQYF. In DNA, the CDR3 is TGTGCCAGCAGCTTACTGCAGGGACCGGAGACCCAGTACTTC.

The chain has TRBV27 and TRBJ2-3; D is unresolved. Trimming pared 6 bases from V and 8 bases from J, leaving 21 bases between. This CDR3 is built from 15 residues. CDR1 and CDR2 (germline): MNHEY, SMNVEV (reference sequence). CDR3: CASSPWDGARATQYF. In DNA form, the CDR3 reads TGTGCCAGCAGCCCCTGGGATGGCGCACGGGCTACGCAGTATTTT.

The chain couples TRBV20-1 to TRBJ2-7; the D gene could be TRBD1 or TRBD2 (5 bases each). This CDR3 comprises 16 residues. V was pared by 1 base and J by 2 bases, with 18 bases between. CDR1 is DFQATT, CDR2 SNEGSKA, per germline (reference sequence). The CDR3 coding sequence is TGCAGTGCTAGAGTAGGGACCAGCGGTAGAACCTACGAGCAGTACTTC. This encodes CSARVGTSGRTYEQYF.

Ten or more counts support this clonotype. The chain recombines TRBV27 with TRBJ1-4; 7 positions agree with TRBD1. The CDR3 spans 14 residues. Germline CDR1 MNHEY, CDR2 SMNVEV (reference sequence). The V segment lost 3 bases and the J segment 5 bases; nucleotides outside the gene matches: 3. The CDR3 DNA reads TGTGCCAGCAGTTTTACAGGGGAGAATGAAAAACTGTTTTTT. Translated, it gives CASSFTGENEKLFF.

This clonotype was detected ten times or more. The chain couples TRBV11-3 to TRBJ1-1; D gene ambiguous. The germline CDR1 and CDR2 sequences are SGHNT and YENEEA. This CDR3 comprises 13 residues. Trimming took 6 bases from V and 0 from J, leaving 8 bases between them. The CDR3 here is CASRLTVNTEAFF. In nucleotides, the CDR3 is TGTGCCAGCAGATTGACCGTGAACACTGAAGCTTTCTTT.

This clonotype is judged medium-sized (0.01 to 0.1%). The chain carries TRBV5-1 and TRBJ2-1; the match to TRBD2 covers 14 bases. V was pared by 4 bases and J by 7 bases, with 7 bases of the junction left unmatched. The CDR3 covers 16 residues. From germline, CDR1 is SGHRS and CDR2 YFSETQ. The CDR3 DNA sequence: TGCGCCAGCAGCCCAGGACTAGCGGGAGGTCTAAATGAGCAGTTCTTC. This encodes CASSPGLAGGLNEQFF. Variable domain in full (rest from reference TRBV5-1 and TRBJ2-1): KAGVTQTPRYLIKTRGQQVTLSCSPISGHRSVSWYQQTPGQGLQFLFEYFSETQRNKGNFPGRFSGRQFSNSRSEMNVSTLELGDSALYLCASSPGLAGGLNEQFFGPGTRLTVL.

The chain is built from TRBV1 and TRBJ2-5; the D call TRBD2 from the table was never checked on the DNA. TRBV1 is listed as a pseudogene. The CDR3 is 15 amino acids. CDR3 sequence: CASSQEGGSQETQYF. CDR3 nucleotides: TGTGCCAGCAGCCAAGAGGGAGGAAGCCAAGAGACCCAGTACTTC.

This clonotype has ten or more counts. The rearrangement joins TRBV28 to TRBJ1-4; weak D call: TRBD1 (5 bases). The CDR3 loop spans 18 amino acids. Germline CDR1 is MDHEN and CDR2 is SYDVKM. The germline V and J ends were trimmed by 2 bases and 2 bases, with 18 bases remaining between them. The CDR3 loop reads CASSLPETGGWTNEKLFF. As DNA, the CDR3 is TGTGCCAGCAGTTTACCTGAAACGGGGGGTTGGACTAATGAAAAACTGTTTTTT.

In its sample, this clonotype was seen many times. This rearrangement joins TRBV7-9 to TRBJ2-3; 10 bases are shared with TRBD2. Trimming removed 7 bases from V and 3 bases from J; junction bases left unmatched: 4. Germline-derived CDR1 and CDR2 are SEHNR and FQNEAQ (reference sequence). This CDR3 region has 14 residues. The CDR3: CASKREGRTDTQYF. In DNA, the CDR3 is TGTGCCAGCAAGCGGGAGGGCCGAACAGATACGCAGTATTTT.